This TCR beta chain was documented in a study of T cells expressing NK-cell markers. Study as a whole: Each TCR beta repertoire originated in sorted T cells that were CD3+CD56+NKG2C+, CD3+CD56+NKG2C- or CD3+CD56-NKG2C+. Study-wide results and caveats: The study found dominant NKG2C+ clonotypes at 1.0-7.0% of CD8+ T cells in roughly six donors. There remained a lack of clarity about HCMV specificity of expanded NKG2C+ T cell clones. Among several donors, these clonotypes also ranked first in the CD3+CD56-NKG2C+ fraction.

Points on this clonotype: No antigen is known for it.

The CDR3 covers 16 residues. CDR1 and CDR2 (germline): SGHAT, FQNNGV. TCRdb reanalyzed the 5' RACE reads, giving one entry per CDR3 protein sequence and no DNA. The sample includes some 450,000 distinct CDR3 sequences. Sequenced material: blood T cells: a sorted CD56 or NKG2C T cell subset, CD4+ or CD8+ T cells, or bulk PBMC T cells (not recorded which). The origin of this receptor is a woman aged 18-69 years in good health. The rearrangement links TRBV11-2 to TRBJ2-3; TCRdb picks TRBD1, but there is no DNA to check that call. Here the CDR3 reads CASSFQGLPQGDTQYF.